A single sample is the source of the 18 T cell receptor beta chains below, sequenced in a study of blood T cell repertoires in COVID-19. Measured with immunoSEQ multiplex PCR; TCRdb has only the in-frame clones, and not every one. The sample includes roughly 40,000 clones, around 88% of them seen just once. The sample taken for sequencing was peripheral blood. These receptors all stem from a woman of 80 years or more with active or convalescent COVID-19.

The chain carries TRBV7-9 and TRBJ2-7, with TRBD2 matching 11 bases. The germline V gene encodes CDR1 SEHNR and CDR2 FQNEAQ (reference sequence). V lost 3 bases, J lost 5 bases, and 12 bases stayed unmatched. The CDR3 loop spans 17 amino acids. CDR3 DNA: TGTGCCAGCAGCTTTACTAGCGGGAGCGAAGTGGGGAACGAGCAGTACTTC. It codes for CASSFTSGSEVGNEQYF. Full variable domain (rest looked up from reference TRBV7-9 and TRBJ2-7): DTGVSQNPRHKITKRGQNVTFRCDPISEHNRLYWYRQTLGQGPEFLTYFQNEAQLEKSRLLSDRFSAERPKGSFSTLEIQRTEQGDSAMYLCASSFTSGSEVGNEQYFGPGTRLTVT.

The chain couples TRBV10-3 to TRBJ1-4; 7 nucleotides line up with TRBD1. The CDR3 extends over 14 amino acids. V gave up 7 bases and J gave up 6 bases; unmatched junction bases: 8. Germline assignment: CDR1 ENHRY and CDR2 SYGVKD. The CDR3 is CAIIQTGSYEKLFF. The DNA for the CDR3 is TGTGCCATCATTCAGACAGGGAGTTATGAAAAACTGTTTTTT.

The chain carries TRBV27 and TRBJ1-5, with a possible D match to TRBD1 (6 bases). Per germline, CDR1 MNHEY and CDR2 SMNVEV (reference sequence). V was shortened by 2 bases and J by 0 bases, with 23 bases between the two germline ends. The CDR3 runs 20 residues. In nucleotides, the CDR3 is TGTGCCAGCAGTTTAACTTATTTCGCGGACAGCGTACTTAGCAATCAGCCCCAGCATTTT. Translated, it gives CASSLTYFADSVLSNQPQHF.

CDR3 DNA: TGTGCCACCAGCAACGGAGGCTATGGCTACACCTTC. Its translation: CATSNGGYGYTF. The chain links TRBV15 to TRBJ1-2; D call uncertain. The V and J ends lost 4 bases and 4 bases respectively, with 7 bases between them. Germline loops: CDR1 LNHNV, CDR2 YYDKDF (reference sequence). The CDR3 sequence is 12 residues long.

The CDR3 loop reads CASSVNPTGYEQYF. The CDR3 DNA sequence: TGTGCCAGCAGCGTTAATCCGACAGGCTACGAGCAGTACTTC. The chain carries TRBV9 and TRBJ2-7, with D perhaps TRBD1 (6 bases). The V and J ends lost 2 bases and 3 bases respectively, with 12 bases between them. Germline V lookup: CDR1 SGDLS, CDR2 YYNGEE. CDR3 length equals 14 residues.

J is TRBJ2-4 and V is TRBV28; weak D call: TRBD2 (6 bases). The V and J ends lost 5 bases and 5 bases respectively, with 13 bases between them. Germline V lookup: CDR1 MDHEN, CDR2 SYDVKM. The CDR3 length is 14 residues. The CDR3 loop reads CASSASTSQNIQYF. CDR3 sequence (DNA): TGTGCCAGCAGTGCCTCGACTAGTCAAAACATTCAGTACTTC.

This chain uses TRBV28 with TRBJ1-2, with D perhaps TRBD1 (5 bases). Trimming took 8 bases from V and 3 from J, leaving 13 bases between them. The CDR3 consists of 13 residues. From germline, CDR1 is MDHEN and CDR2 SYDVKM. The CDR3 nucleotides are TGTGCCAGCCGCCGATGGGGGGACTATGGCTACACCTTC. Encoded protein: CASRRWGDYGYTF.

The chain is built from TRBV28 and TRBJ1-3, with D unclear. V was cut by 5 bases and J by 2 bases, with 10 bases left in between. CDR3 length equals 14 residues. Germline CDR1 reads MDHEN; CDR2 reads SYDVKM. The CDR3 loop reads CASSPQVPGNTIYF. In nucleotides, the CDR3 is TGTGCCAGCAGTCCCCAGGTGCCTGGAAACACCATATATTTT.

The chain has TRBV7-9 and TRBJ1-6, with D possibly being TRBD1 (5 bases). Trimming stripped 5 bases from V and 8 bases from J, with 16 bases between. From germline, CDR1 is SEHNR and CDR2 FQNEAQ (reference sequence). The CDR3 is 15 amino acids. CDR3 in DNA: TGTGCCAGCAGCCCCAGGGCAGGGATATATTCACCCCTCCACTTT. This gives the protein CASSPRAGIYSPLHF.

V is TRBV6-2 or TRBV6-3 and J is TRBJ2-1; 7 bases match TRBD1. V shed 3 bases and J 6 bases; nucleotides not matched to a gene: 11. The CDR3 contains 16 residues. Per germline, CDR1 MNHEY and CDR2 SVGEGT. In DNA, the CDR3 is TGTGCCAGCAGTTATTCCCGGGGACAGTTACGCAATGAGCAGTTCTTC. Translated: CASSYSRGQLRNEQFF.

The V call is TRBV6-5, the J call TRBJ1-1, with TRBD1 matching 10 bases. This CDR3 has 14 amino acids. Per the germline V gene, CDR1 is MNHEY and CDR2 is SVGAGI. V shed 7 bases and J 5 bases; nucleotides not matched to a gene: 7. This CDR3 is CASNRQGAYTEAFF. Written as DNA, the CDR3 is TGTGCCAGCAACAGACAGGGGGCATATACTGAAGCTTTCTTT.

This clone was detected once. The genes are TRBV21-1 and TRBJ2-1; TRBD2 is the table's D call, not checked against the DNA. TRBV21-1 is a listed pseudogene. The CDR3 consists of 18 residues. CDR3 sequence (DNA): TGTGCCAGCAGCAAATGGGTTCGGGGGGCAGGCCCCCCTGGTGAGCAGTTCTTC. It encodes CASSKWVRGAGPPGEQFF.

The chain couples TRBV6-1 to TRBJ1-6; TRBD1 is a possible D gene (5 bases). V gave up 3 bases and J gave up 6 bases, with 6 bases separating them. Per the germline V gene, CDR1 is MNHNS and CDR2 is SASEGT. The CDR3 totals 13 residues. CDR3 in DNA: TGTGCCAGCAGTGACAGGGCTAATTCACCCCTCCACTTT. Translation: CASSDRANSPLHF.

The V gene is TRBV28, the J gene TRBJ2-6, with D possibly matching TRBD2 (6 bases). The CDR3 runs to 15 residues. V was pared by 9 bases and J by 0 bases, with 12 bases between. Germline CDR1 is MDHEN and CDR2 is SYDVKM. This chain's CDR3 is CASNGGSSGANVLTF. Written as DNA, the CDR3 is TGTGCCAGTAATGGGGGGAGCTCTGGGGCCAACGTCCTGACTTTC.

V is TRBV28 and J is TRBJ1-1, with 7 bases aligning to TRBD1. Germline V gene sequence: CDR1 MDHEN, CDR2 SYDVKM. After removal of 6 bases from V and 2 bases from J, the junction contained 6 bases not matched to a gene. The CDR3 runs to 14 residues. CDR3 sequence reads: CASSSGQSNTEAFF. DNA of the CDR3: TGTGCCAGCAGCTCGGGACAGAGTAACACTGAAGCTTTCTTT.

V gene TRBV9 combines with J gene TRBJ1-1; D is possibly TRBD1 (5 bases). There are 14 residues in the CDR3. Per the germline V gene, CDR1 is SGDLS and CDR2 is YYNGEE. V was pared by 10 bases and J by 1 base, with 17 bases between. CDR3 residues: CASSRGTGNTEAFF. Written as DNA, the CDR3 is TGTGCCTCCTCGCGGGGGACTGGGAACACTGAAGCTTTCTTT.

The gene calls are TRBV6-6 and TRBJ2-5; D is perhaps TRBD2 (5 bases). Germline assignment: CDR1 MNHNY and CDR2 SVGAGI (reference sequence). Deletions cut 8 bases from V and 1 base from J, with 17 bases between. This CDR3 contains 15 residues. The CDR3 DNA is TGTGCCAGCTTTAACGGGATAAACACCCAAGAGACCCAGTACTTC. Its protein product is CASFNGINTQETQYF.

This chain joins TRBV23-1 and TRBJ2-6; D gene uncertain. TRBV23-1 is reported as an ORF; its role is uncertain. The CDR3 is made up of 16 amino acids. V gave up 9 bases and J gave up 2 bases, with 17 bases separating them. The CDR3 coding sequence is TGCGCCAGGGGCCCCCCTCACAGCCCTGGGGCCAACGTCCTGACTTTC. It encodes CARGPPHSPGANVLTF.